The 27 T cell receptor beta chains below come from one sample, sequenced in a study of identical twins. A single record per CDR3 protein comes from TCRdb applying MiXCR to the 5' RACE reads. In the table there are 200,000 to 250,000 distinct CDR3 sequences, roughly 7.1% of which are singletons. Separately, the same data were catalogued under a study of T cells expressing NK-cell markers.

Material for sequencing was CD8+ T cells sorted from blood. Source of these receptors: a woman under 30 in good health.

J is TRBJ1-1 and V is TRBV2, with a tentative D call TRBD1 (5 bases). V was pared by 8 bases and J by 12 bases, with 13 bases between. Per the germline V gene, CDR1 is SNHLY and CDR2 is FYNNEI. The CDR3 spans 10 residues. Written as DNA, the CDR3 is TGTGCCAGCTTGTGGGGGATTACTTTCTTT. Translation: CASLWGITFF.

The J gene is TRBJ2-3, the V gene TRBV3-1; 12 nucleotides agree with TRBD2. The germline gives CDR1 LGHDT, CDR2 YNNKEL (reference sequence). The CDR3 runs to 17 residues. V trimming: 3 bases; J trimming: 5 bases; junction bases outside the gene matches: 9. CDR3 amino acids: CASSHGLAGTTIDTQYF. The CDR3, as DNA: TGTGCCAGCAGCCACGGACTAGCGGGGACCACGATAGATACGCAGTATTTT.

This clonotype was counted only a few times. This rearrangement joins TRBV9 to TRBJ2-3; 12 nucleotides align to TRBD2. V dropped 3 bases and J dropped 0; count of bases not matched to a gene: 5. This CDR3 is built from 17 residues. Germline V lookup: CDR1 SGDLS, CDR2 YYNGEE. The CDR3 DNA sequence: TGTGCCAGCAGCGGACTAGCGGGGGCCCCAAGCACAGATACGCAGTATTTT. This encodes CASSGLAGAPSTDTQYF.

This chain joins TRBV9 and TRBJ2-3, with D hard to call. The V gene lost 2 bases and the J gene lost 4 bases, with 5 bases spanning the gap. This CDR3 has 12 residues. The germline V gene encodes CDR1 SGDLS and CDR2 YYNGEE. The CDR3 DNA reads as TGTGCCAGCAGCGTCAGCCCAGATACGCAGTATTTT. Residues: CASSVSPDTQYF.

This clonotype was counted ten times or more. V gene TRBV5-5 combines with J gene TRBJ2-5; D remains ambiguous. The V gene lost 0 bases and the J gene lost 2 bases, with 8 bases spanning the gap. This CDR3 region has 14 residues. Germline CDR1 SGHKS, CDR2 YYEKEE (reference sequence). CDR3 sequence (DNA): TGTGCCAGCAGCTTGGAGGCGGCGCAAGAGACCCAGTACTTC. Translation gives CASSLEAAQETQYF.

This clonotype came up a few times. The rearrangement uses TRBV6-4 and TRBJ2-1; TRBD2 matches 7 bases. The germline V gene encodes CDR1 MRHNA and CDR2 SNTAGT. V was clipped by 0 bases and J by 6 bases; unmatched bases: 5. The CDR3 has 15 residues. The CDR3 region has the DNA TGTGCCAGCAGTGACTCGTACGGCGGGGGCAATGAGCAGTTCTTC. Translation gives CASSDSYGGGNEQFF.

The rearrangement uses TRBV20-1 and TRBJ2-5, with D unclear. The CDR3 runs to 15 residues. The germline V gene has CDR1 DFQATT and CDR2 SNEGSKA (reference sequence). Trimming took off 2 bases at V and 5 bases at J, with 18 bases between the two ends. Here the CDR3 DNA reads TGCAGTGCTAGATCCCCGGACGACCGCAGGGAGACCCAGTACTTC. Amino acids: CSARSPDDRRETQYF.

This clonotype was observed at least ten times. The chain employs TRBV5-6 and TRBJ1-2; D is undetermined. Trimming cost V 0 bases and J 4 bases, with 7 bases left between them. Germline V gene sequence: CDR1 SGHDT, CDR2 YYEEEE. This CDR3 spans 13 amino acids. This CDR3 reads CASSLGGSYGYTF. The DNA of the CDR3 is TGTGCCAGCAGCTTGGGGGGAAGCTATGGCTACACCTTC.

This clonotype came up many times. The chain employs TRBV7-8 and TRBJ2-3, with unresolved D. The CDR3 runs to 14 residues. In germline, CDR1 is SGHVS, CDR2 FQNEAQ. Trimming pared 1 base from V and 2 bases from J, leaving 7 bases between. CDR3: CASSLGVPTDTQYF. The CDR3 DNA follows: TGTGCCAGCAGCTTAGGGGTCCCCACAGATACGCAGTATTTT. Full variable domain (rest looked up from reference TRBV7-8 and TRBJ2-3): GAGVSQSPRYKVAKRGQDVALRCDPISGHVSLFWYQQALGQGPEFLTYFQNEAQLDKSGLPSDRFFAERPEGSVSTLKIQRTQQEDSAVYLCASSLGVPTDTQYFGPGTRLTVL.

This clonotype was seen only a few times. At one end, the junction sequence differs from germline, possibly due to a read error. The J gene is TRBJ2-5, the V gene TRBV6-6; D may be TRBD2 (6 bases). Germline V lookup: CDR1 MNHNY, CDR2 SVGAGI (reference sequence). The CDR3 is made up of 11 amino acids. The CDR3 nucleotides are TGTGCCAGCAGTACGGGAGAGGCCCAGTACTTC. As protein: CASSTGEAQYF.

The sample holds a few counts of this clonotype. The chain combines TRBV12-3 or TRBV12-4 with TRBJ1-2; TRBD1 aligns across 9 bases. CDR3 length equals 17 residues. With 7 bases clipped from V and 2 bases from J, the junction kept 14 bases outside the gene matches. The CDR3 here is CASNRGTGSPLNYGYTF. In DNA, the CDR3 is TGTGCCAGCAACCGAGGGACAGGGAGCCCTCTAAACTATGGCTACACCTTC.

The chain employs TRBV18 and TRBJ2-5, with D perhaps being TRBD1 or TRBD2 (5 bases each). CDR1 KGHSH and CDR2 LQKENI come from the germline V gene. This CDR3 comprises 15 residues. Trimming cost V 5 bases and J 5 bases, with 18 bases left between them. CDR3 sequence (DNA): TGTGCCAGCTCAACCCGGTCACAGAGGGGCGAGACCCAGTACTTC. It is translated as CASSTRSQRGETQYF.

This clonotype was seen a handful of times. The chain recombines TRBV9 with TRBJ2-7; 8 bases fit TRBD1. CDR1 and CDR2 from the germline V gene are SGDLS and YYNGEE. With V trimmed by 0 bases and J by 2 bases, 4 bases remained unmatched. This CDR3 is 15 amino acids long. DNA for the CDR3: TGTGCCAGCAGCGTAGGGAGGACAGGGCCCTACGAGCAGTACTTC. This codes for CASSVGRTGPYEQYF.

This clonotype occurred a few times. The V and J genes are TRBV9 and TRBJ1-4; D possibly corresponds to TRBD1 (5 bases). V lost 4 bases to trimming and J lost 7 bases, with 14 bases between them. The CDR3 totals 14 residues. Germline CDR1 SGDLS, CDR2 YYNGEE. The CDR3 loop is CASSSQGGAEKLFF. As DNA, the CDR3 is TGTGCCAGCAGCTCTCAGGGAGGCGCTGAAAAACTGTTTTTT.

The chain uses TRBV19 and TRBJ1-5; TRBD1 agrees at 7 bases. Trimming at V came to 9 bases and at J to 10 bases, leaving 9 bases not matched to a gene. From germline, CDR1 is LNHDA and CDR2 SQIVND (reference sequence). This CDR3 is built from 12 residues. The CDR3 nucleotides are TGTGCCAGCATGACAGGGTTAGGACCCCAGCATTTT. It encodes CASMTGLGPQHF.

There are a few counts of this clonotype. V and J are TRBV5-1 and TRBJ2-7, with a weak D call TRBD1 (6 bases). Germline V CDR1 and CDR2: SGHRS, YFSETQ. CDR3 size: 15 residues. The ends were cut back, 2 bases at V and 0 bases at J, with 12 bases in the middle. In DNA form, the CDR3 reads TGCGCCAGCAGCTTTAACACAGGGAGCTCCTACGAGCAGTACTTC. The encoded protein is CASSFNTGSSYEQYF.

This clonotype was observed many times. The rearrangement uses TRBV5-1 and TRBJ1-6, with D hard to call. V lost 4 bases and J lost 4, with 6 bases in between. The CDR3 extends over 13 amino acids. The V gene's germline CDR1 is SGHRS and CDR2 YFSETQ. CDR3 nucleotides: TGCGCCAGCAGCAAGGTTTATAATTCACCCCTCCACTTT. Its translation: CASSKVYNSPLHF.

This clonotype was seen repeatedly, ten times or more. The chain uses TRBV6-1 and TRBJ1-1, with unresolved D. Germline V lookup: CDR1 MNHNS, CDR2 SASEGT. CDR3 size: 15 residues. Deletions cut 1 base from V and 11 bases from J, with 20 bases between. CDR3 protein: CASSEGPRKSKRAFF. For the CDR3, the DNA is TGTGCCAGCAGTGAAGGCCCCAGGAAGTCGAAGAGGGCTTTCTTT.

The rearrangement joins TRBV6-2 or TRBV6-3 to TRBJ2-1; 13 bases match TRBD2. The CDR3 length is 19 residues. In germline, CDR1 is MNHEY, CDR2 SVGEGT. V lost 6 bases to trimming and J lost 0 bases; unmatched junction nucleotides: 11. CDR3 loop: CASSQYGLAGASSYNEQFF. CDR3 sequence (DNA): TGTGCCAGCAGCCAATACGGACTAGCGGGGGCTAGCTCCTACAATGAGCAGTTCTTC.

This clonotype was counted only a few times. The V and J genes are TRBV3-1 and TRBJ2-7; possible D gene TRBD1, 5 bases. Germline CDR1 LGHDT, CDR2 YNNKEL (reference sequence). V was trimmed by 4 bases and J by 3 bases, leaving 16 bases between them. This CDR3 spans 15 amino acids. DNA of the CDR3: TGTGCCAGCAGCCGGACACCGAACCCCAACTACGAGCAGTACTTC. Amino acids: CASSRTPNPNYEQYF.

In this sample, this clonotype turned up many times. The rearrangement links TRBV5-1 to TRBJ1-1; no firm D call. Trimming took 1 base from V and 1 from J, leaving 11 bases between them. This CDR3 has 15 amino acids. Germline CDR1 reads SGHRS; CDR2 reads YFSETQ. CDR3 in amino acids: CASSLLGNPNTEAFF. As DNA, the CDR3 is TGCGCCAGCAGCTTGTTGGGGAACCCGAACACTGAAGCTTTCTTT.

This chain uses TRBV2 with TRBJ2-4, with D perhaps matching TRBD1 or TRBD2 (5 bases each). The CDR3 sequence is 15 residues long. Trimming removed 6 bases from V and 0 bases from J, with 12 bases in between. Germline loops: CDR1 SNHLY, CDR2 FYNNEI. The CDR3 spells CASRESGLAKNIQYF. The CDR3 nucleotides are TGTGCCAGCAGGGAATCGGGGCTAGCCAAAAACATTCAGTACTTC.

The chain employs TRBV20-1 and TRBJ2-7; a weak D match, TRBD2 (6 bases). V lost 0 bases and J 2 bases, leaving 17 bases between the germline ends. The CDR3 is made up of 16 amino acids. The germline V gene encodes CDR1 DFQATT and CDR2 SNEGSKA (reference sequence). The CDR3 sequence: CSARDIDGTFPYEQYF. As DNA, the CDR3 is TGCAGTGCTAGAGATATCGATGGGACTTTCCCCTACGAGCAGTACTTC.

As DNA, the CDR3 is TGCGCCAGCCGAGCAGGATGGGGGTACCCGGAGTTCTTC. Its translation: CASRAGWGYPEFF. The chain links TRBV5-1 to TRBJ2-1; tentatively, D is TRBD1 or TRBD2 (5 bases each). Germline V gene sequence: CDR1 SGHRS, CDR2 YFSETQ. This CDR3 region has 13 residues. Deletions cut 7 bases from V and 14 bases from J, with 22 bases between.

This clonotype was counted between two and nine times. The rearrangement uses TRBV13 and TRBJ1-5, with a possible D match to TRBD1 (5 bases). Deletions cut 3 bases from V and 8 bases from J, with 14 bases between. Germline loops: CDR1 PRHDT, CDR2 FYEKMQ (reference sequence). This CDR3 is 14 amino acids long. CDR3 sequence: CASSFQGLGEPQHF. The CDR3 nucleotides are TGTGCCAGCAGCTTTCAGGGCTTGGGGGAGCCCCAGCATTTT.

The table lists this clonotype with many counts. The chain joins TRBV11-2 to TRBJ2-1; 11 bases agree with TRBD2. V lost 7 bases and J lost 6; bases outside the gene matches: 8. The V gene's germline CDR1 is SGHAT and CDR2 FQNNGV. The CDR3 covers 15 residues. Here the CDR3 reads CASTLGTSGLNEQFF. CDR3 DNA sequence: TGTGCCAGCACACTAGGGACTAGCGGCCTCAATGAGCAGTTCTTC.

This clonotype was seen more than once but under ten times. The genes are TRBV7-7 and TRBJ2-7; no reliable D call. The CDR3 has 11 amino acids. V was shortened by 4 bases and J by 9 bases, with 10 bases between the two germline ends. Per germline, CDR1 SSHAT and CDR2 FNYEAQ (reference sequence). The CDR3 DNA reads TGTGCCAGCAGCTGCTCAACTGGGCAGTACTTC. This codes for CASSCSTGQYF.